A selection of T cell receptor beta chains follows, all from one sample in a study of beta chain features in type 1 diabetes. Profiled with immunoSEQ multiplex PCR; TCRdb holds only in-frame clones, not every one. The sample consists of tens of thousands of clones, roughly 30% of them appearing once. The specimen was stem cell memory CD4+ T cells from blood. These receptors were taken from a woman aged 18-29 years in good health. The CDR3 runs from the conserved cysteine through the conserved F or W. The order of the fields is V gene, D gene, clone size, J gene, CDR3 protein, CDR3 DNA. A D gene is named only where the DNA matches it firmly. The listing skips clone size in some rows; elsewhere it reads once, few, many or a size class.

TRBV7-2	TRBD1	NA	TRBJ2-7	CASSAGGSSYEQYF	TGTGCCAGCAGCGCAGGGGGAAGCTCCTACGAGCAGTACTTC
TRBV6-5	TRBD1	NA	TRBJ2-7	CASSYGRQGGYEQYF	TGTGCCAGCAGTTACGGGAGACAGGGCGGCTACGAGCAGTACTTC
TRBV9	TRBD1	few	TRBJ2-7	CASSVGDRGYYEQYF	TGTGCCAGCAGCGTAGGGGACAGGGGGTATTACGAGCAGTACTTC
TRBV29-1	TRBD1	NA	TRBJ1-2	CSASTTGGIGYTF	TGCAGCGCCTCCACCACAGGGGGAATAGGCTACACCTTC
TRBV5-1	TRBD2	few	TRBJ2-7	CASAGTSGTYEQYF	TGCGCCAGTGCCGGGACTAGCGGAACCTACGAGCAGTACTTC
TRBV6-6	NA	NA	TRBJ2-7	CASSPTGPHEQYF	TGTGCCAGCAGCCCAACAGGGCCCCACGAGCAGTACTTC
TRBV7-8	TRBD1	NA	TRBJ2-5	CASSFGQGAQETQYF	TGTGCCAGCAGCTTCGGACAGGGGGCCCAAGAGACCCAGTACTTC
TRBV14	NA	NA	TRBJ2-4	CASSQDQGAKNIQYF	TGTGCCAGCAGCCAAGATCAGGGAGCCAAAAACATTCAGTACTTC
TRBV4-1	NA	once	TRBJ2-1	CASSHFLTEPYNEQFF	TGCGCCAGCAGCCACTTTTTGACAGAGCCTTACAATGAGCAGTTCTTC
TRBV5-1	NA	NA	TRBJ2-3	CASSFQTASTDTQYF	TGCGCCAGCAGCTTTCAGACAGCTAGCACAGATACGCAGTATTTT
TRBV7-2	NA	few	TRBJ2-3	CASSLGGLYRDTQYF	TGTGCCAGCAGCTTAGGGGGCTTATATCGAGATACGCAGTATTTT
TRBV7-9	TRBD2	NA	TRBJ2-2	CASSLGGKNTGELFF	TGTGCCAGCAGCCTGGGAGGGAAAAACACCGGGGAGCTGTTTTTT
TRBV4-2	TRBD2	few	TRBJ2-7	CASSQDPSGRRNEQYF	TGTGCCAGCAGCCAAGATCCTAGCGGGAGAAGGAACGAGCAGTACTTC
TRBV7-2	NA	NA	TRBJ2-5	CASSLGGSQETQYF	TGTGCCAGCAGCTTAGGAGGCTCACAAGAGACCCAGTACTTC
TRBV25-1	TRBD1	NA	TRBJ1-5	CASSGGTGRNQPQHF	TGTGCCAGCAGTGGCGGGACAGGGCGAAATCAGCCCCAGCATTTT
TRBV19	NA	few	TRBJ1-2	CASSLDQGNYTF	TGTGCCAGTAGTCTTGATCAGGGAAACTACACCTTC
TRBV7-6	TRBD1	few	TRBJ2-7	CASSSGQGYSYEQYF	TGTGCCAGCAGCTCCGGACAGGGCTACTCCTACGAGCAGTACTTC
TRBV7-9	TRBD2	few	TRBJ2-1	CASSFGGGDYNEQFF	TGTGCCAGCAGCTTTGGCGGGGGGGACTACAATGAGCAGTTCTTC
TRBV2	TRBD1	few	TRBJ2-3	CASSDRGQGTGTQYF	TGTGCCAGCAGTGATCGGGGACAGGGGACCGGTACGCAGTATTTT
TRBV6-5	NA	NA	TRBJ2-1	CASSLLVNEQFF	TGTGCCAGCAGTTTACTAGTTAATGAGCAGTTCTTC
TRBV6-1	TRBD2	few	TRBJ2-7	CASLRSGDEQYF	TGTGCCAGCCTTCGAAGCGGGGACGAGCAGTACTTC
TRBV4-1	TRBD1	few	TRBJ2-2	CASSQGGGLDTGELFF	TGCGCCAGCAGCCAAGGAGGGGGCCTCGACACCGGGGAGCTGTTTTTT
TRBV5-1	TRBD1	NA	TRBJ2-7	CASSLGQGWDEQYF	TGCGCCAGCAGCCTAGGACAGGGCTGGGACGAGCAGTACTTC
TRBV11-2	NA	few	TRBJ2-7	CASSPKTGGLAVAYEQYF	TGTGCCAGCAGCCCCAAGACGGGGGGCCTTGCGGTAGCCTACGAGCAGTACTTC
TRBV5-1	TRBD1	NA	TRBJ2-3	CASSLASRHFRTGGTDTQYF	TGCGCCAGCAGCTTGGCCTCTAGGCATTTTCGGACAGGGGGGACAGATACGCAGTATTTT
TRBV7-9	NA	NA	TRBJ2-2	CASSIPRERTGELFF	TGTGCCAGCAGCATTCCCCGGGAGCGGACTGGGGAGCTGTTTTTT
TRBV7-2	NA	NA	TRBJ2-5	CASSLTGTARETQYF	TGTGCCAGCAGCTTAACAGGGACGGCCCGAGAGACCCAGTACTTC
TRBV20-1	NA	once	TRBJ1-2	CSAQRVRDSTF	TGCAGTGCTCAAAGGGTACGGGATAGCACCTTC
TRBV5-1	NA	NA	TRBJ2-1	CASSLGAGGTGNEQFF	TGCGCCAGCAGCTTGGGTGCTGGAGGGACTGGCAATGAGCAGTTCTTC
TRBV6-1	NA	NA	TRBJ2-4	CASSEQDSTQYF	TGTGCCAGCAGTGAGCAGGACAGCACTCAGTACTTC
TRBV19	TRBD1	NA	TRBJ2-5	CASSKAGGLETQYF	TGTGCCAGTAGTAAGGCAGGGGGCTTAGAGACCCAGTACTTC
TRBV4-2	NA	NA	TRBJ2-6	CASSQVSVGSGANVLTF	TGTGCCAGCAGCCAAGTCTCGGTGGGCTCCGGGGCCAACGTCCTGACTTTC
TRBV20-1	NA	NA	TRBJ2-7	CSAREYIEQYF	TGCAGTGCTAGAGAGTATATCGAGCAGTACTTC
TRBV5-4	NA	NA	TRBJ2-3	CASSQAVRGADTQYF	TGTGCCAGCAGCCAAGCGGTCAGGGGAGCAGATACGCAGTATTTT
TRBV7-2	TRBD2	few	TRBJ2-1	CASSLYAGGSSYNEQFF	TGTGCCAGCAGCTTGTATGCGGGGGGGAGCTCCTACAATGAGCAGTTCTTC
TRBV27	NA	NA	TRBJ2-2	CASRGPGVPGELFF	TGTGCCAGCCGGGGACCAGGGGTGCCGGGGGAGCTGTTTTTT
TRBV7-2	TRBD1	few	TRBJ2-7	CASSQGVSYEQYF	TGTGCCAGCAGCCAGGGGGTTTCCTACGAGCAGTACTTC
TRBV5-1	NA	NA	TRBJ1-1	CASSLGGGNTEAFF	TGCGCCAGCAGCTTAGGTGGAGGGAACACTGAAGCTTTCTTT
TRBV6-1	NA	NA	TRBJ1-1	CASSEAAGRGEAFF	TGTGCCAGCAGTGAAGCGGCGGGGCGGGGGGAAGCTTTCTTT
TRBV10-3	TRBD2	NA	TRBJ2-3	CATRHSGRSDTQYF	TGTGCCACTCGGCACAGCGGGAGGTCAGATACGCAGTATTTT
TRBV11-3	NA	NA	TRBJ2-5	CASSSIETQYF	TGTGCCAGCAGCTCAATAGAGACCCAGTACTTC
TRBV29-1	NA	NA	TRBJ2-3	CSVGQDTDTQYF	TGCAGCGTTGGGCAGGACACAGATACGCAGTATTTT
TRBV5-1	NA	NA	TRBJ1-2	CASSLVSGGYTF	TGCGCCAGCAGCTTGGTTTCCGGTGGCTACACCTTC
TRBV7-8	TRBD1	NA	TRBJ2-2	CASSTDRVHTGELFF	TGTGCCAGCAGCACAGACAGGGTACACACCGGGGAGCTGTTTTTT
TRBV7-2	NA	NA	TRBJ2-5	CASSLQGSETQYF	TGTGCCAGCAGCTTACAGGGCTCGGAGACCCAGTACTTC
TRBV7-2	TRBD2	NA	TRBJ2-6	CASSSPGLADGANVLTF	TGTGCCAGCAGCTCCCCGGGACTAGCGGACGGGGCCAACGTCCTGACTTTC
TRBV10-1	NA	NA	TRBJ1-2	CASSESRVGGYTF	TGCGCCAGCAGTGAGTCGAGGGTAGGGGGCTACACCTTC
TRBV18	NA	NA	TRBJ1-5	CASSLGLPGEGSNQPQHF	TGTGCCAGCTCACTAGGTCTGCCAGGGGAAGGGAGCAATCAGCCCCAGCATTTT
TRBV7-3	NA	NA	TRBJ2-3	CASSLQSTDTQYF	TGTGCCAGCAGCTTACAGAGCACAGATACGCAGTATTTT
TRBV25-1	NA	few	TRBJ1-2	CASSGAAGSNGYTF	TGTGCCAGCAGTGGAGCAGCAGGGTCTAATGGCTACACCTTC
TRBV7-9	NA	NA	TRBJ2-7	CASSLVTGDYEQYF	TGTGCCAGCAGCTTAGTTACGGGGGACTACGAGCAGTACTTC
TRBV5-6	NA	NA	TRBJ2-1	CASSLGPVNEQFF	TGTGCCAGCAGCTTGGGGCCAGTCAATGAGCAGTTCTTC
TRBV7-9	NA	NA	TRBJ1-5	CASSLVADQPQHF	TGTGCCAGCAGCTTAGTGGCGGATCAGCCCCAGCATTTT
TRBV5-1	NA	NA	TRBJ2-2	CASSFDRTNTGELFF	TGCGCCAGCAGCTTTGACAGGACGAACACCGGGGAGCTGTTTTTT
TRBV7-3	NA	NA	TRBJ2-2	CASSSEKTGELFF	TGTGCCAGCAGCTCCGAGAAGACAGGGGAGCTGTTTTTT
TRBV10-3	TRBD2	few	TRBJ2-5	CAVAGGETQYF	TGTGCCGTAGCGGGGGGGGAGACCCAGTACTTC